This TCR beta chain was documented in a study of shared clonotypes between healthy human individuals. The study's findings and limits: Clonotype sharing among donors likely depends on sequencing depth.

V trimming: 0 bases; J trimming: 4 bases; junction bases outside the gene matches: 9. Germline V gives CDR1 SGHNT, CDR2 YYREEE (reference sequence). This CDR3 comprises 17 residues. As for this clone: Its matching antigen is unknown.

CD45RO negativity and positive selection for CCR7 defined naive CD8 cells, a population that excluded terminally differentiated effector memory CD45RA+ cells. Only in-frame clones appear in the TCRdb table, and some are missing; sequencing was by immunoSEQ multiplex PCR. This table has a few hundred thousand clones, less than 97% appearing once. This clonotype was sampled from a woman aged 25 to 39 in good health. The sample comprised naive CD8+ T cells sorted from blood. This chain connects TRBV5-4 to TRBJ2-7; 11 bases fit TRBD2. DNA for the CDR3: TGTGCCAGCAGCTTGGCAACACTAGCGGGAGCAGATTACGAGCAGTACTTC. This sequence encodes CASSLATLAGADYEQYF.